These 23 T cell receptor beta chains were sequenced from one sample in a study of blood T cell repertoires in COVID-19. Clones were sequenced by immunoSEQ multiplex PCR, and TCRdb holds only the in-frame ones, with some missing. The sample lists some 220,000 clones; around 82% were seen once. The sequenced sample was peripheral blood. All receptors derive from a woman in her seventies with acute or convalescent COVID-19.

This clone appeared many times. This chain links TRBV2 with TRBJ2-1; 9 bases fit TRBD1. CDR3 length: 15 amino acids. Germline CDR1 reads SNHLY; CDR2 reads FYNNEI. With V trimmed by 6 bases and J by 5 bases, 8 bases remained unmatched. In nucleotides, the CDR3 is TGTGCCAGCAGAGACAGGGGGTTTCTCAACAATGAGCAGTTCTTC. It translates to CASRDRGFLNNEQFF.

This chain connects TRBV7-8 to TRBJ2-1; TRBD2 matches 9 bases. This CDR3 comprises 16 residues. V lost 4 bases, J lost 1 base, and 5 bases stayed unmatched. Germline V gives CDR1 SGHVS, CDR2 FQNEAQ. CDR3 bases: TGTGCCAGCAGCTCCGAGGCGGGGGGGTCCTACAATGAGCAGTTCTTC. This encodes CASSSEAGGSYNEQFF.

The V gene is TRBV21-1, the J gene TRBJ2-3; TRBD2 is the table's D call and was not checked against the DNA. TRBV21-1 is annotated as a pseudogene. The CDR3 is 16 residues long. The CDR3 DNA reads TGTGCCAGCAGCACCTTGACTAGCGGGGTAACAGATACGCAGTATTTT. It specifies CASSTLTSGVTDTQYF.

CDR3 bases: TGCAGCGTTTTAGCAGCGAACTCTGGAAACACCATATATTTT. Translation: CSVLAANSGNTIYF. J is TRBJ1-3 and V is TRBV29-1; D is ambiguous. V was clipped by 5 bases and J by 0 bases, with 11 bases between them. The CDR3 has 14 residues. CDR1 and CDR2 (germline): SQVTM, ANQGSEA.

This clone appeared a single time. The chain has TRBV4-1 and TRBJ2-3, with a tentative D call TRBD1 (5 bases). The CDR3 consists of 19 residues. With 0 bases removed from V and 4 bases from J, the gap between germline ends came to 23 bases. Germline CDR1 reads MGHRA; CDR2 reads YSYEKL. This CDR3 is CASSQDQTLGASHADTQYF. Written as DNA, the CDR3 is TGCGCCAGCAGCCAAGATCAAACGCTTGGGGCTAGTCATGCAGATACGCAGTATTTT.

J is TRBJ2-6 and V is TRBV5-6; TRBD1 agrees at 12 bases. CDR3 length: 18 residues. Trimming removed 1 base from V and 4 bases from J; junction bases left unmatched: 6. Germline CDR1 SGHDT, CDR2 YYEEEE. The CDR3 coding sequence is TGTGCCAGCAGCTTGAGGGACAGGGGGCGCGCAGGGGCCAACGTCCTGACTTTC. Translating gives CASSLRDRGRAGANVLTF. The full variable domain, its missing parts supplied by reference TRBV5-6 and TRBJ2-6, is DAGVTQSPTHLIKTRGQQVTLRCSPKSGHDTVSWYQQALGQGPQFIFQYYEEEERQRGNFPDRFSGHQFPNYSSELNVNALLLGDSALYLCASSLRDRGRAGANVLTFGAGSRLTVL.

This chain joins TRBV7-2 and TRBJ2-7, with 10 bases matching TRBD2. Per the germline V gene, CDR1 is SGHTA and CDR2 is FQGNSA. V was clipped by 5 bases and J by 5 bases; unmatched bases: 6. The CDR3 loop spans 14 amino acids. Written as DNA, the CDR3 is TGTGCCAGCAGCCTTAGCGGGGGGAAAGACGAGCAGTACTTC. Translating gives CASSLSGGKDEQYF.

This chain uses TRBV6-5 with TRBJ1-2, with 7 bases identical to TRBD1. V was clipped by 6 bases and J by 0 bases; unmatched bases: 7. The CDR3 is made up of 15 amino acids. Germline V gives CDR1 MNHEY, CDR2 SVGAGI. CDR3 in DNA: TGTGCCAGCAGCGACAGGGTACATACTAACTATGGCTACACCTTC. Translated: CASSDRVHTNYGYTF.

The chain links TRBV18 to TRBJ2-7; 7 bases match TRBD1. Losses at the gene ends were 6 bases for V and 3 bases for J; bases not matched to a gene: 8. CDR3 length: 14 amino acids. Germline assignment: CDR1 KGHSH and CDR2 LQKENI. The CDR3 is CASSPFRDSYEQYF. Here the CDR3 DNA reads TGTGCCAGCTCCCCTTTCAGGGACAGCTACGAGCAGTACTTC.

The V and J genes are TRBV19 and TRBJ1-4, with D maybe TRBD1 (6 bases). Trimming removed 8 bases at V and 3 bases at J, with 13 bases between. The CDR3 consists of 14 residues. The germline V gene encodes CDR1 LNHDA and CDR2 SQIVND (reference sequence). CDR3 bases: TGTGCCAGTGCTCAGGGGACGGCTAATGAAAAACTGTTTTTT. This encodes CASAQGTANEKLFF.

The chain uses TRBV21-1 and TRBJ1-2; TRBD1, as called in the table, went unchecked against the DNA. TRBV21-1 is a pseudogene locus. The CDR3 has 13 residues. CDR3 DNA: TGTGCCAGCAGCAAAGAGACAGGGGGTGGCTACACCTTC. It specifies CASSKETGGGYTF.

This rearrangement joins TRBV2 to TRBJ2-7; 8 bases agree with TRBD1. J gave up 3 bases and V 6 bases, and 10 bases lay outside the gene matches. This CDR3 is built from 15 residues. Germline V gene lookup returns CDR1 SNHLY and CDR2 FYNNEI. The CDR3 nucleotides are TGTGCCAGCAGCCTCACCGGGACAGGACGCTACGAGCAGTACGTC. Translation: CASSLTGTGRYEQYV.

This clone was recorded a few times. This chain connects TRBV7-9 to TRBJ1-4, with a weak D call TRBD1 (6 bases). The CDR3 is 14 residues long. Looked up from germline, CDR1 is SEHNR and CDR2 is FQNEAQ (reference sequence). Trimming took 8 bases from V and 6 from J, leaving 16 bases between them. The CDR3, as DNA: TGTGCCAGCGGACAGTGGGGGATGGATGAAAAACTGTTTTTT. Translating gives CASGQWGMDEKLFF.

This clone appeared a single time. V usage is TRBV9 and J usage is TRBJ1-2, with D possibly TRBD1 on 5 matching bases. V lost 4 bases and J 8 bases, leaving 18 bases between the germline ends. The CDR3 length is 14 residues. Germline V gene lookup returns CDR1 SGDLS and CDR2 YYNGEE. The DNA of the CDR3 is TGTGCCAGCAGCCCCAGAACGGGGGTGCCAGGCTACACCTTC. Translated: CASSPRTGVPGYTF.

The J gene is TRBJ2-3, the V gene TRBV5-4; 15 bases match TRBD2. The CDR3 length is 16 residues. Germline V gene data show CDR1 as SGHNT and CDR2 as YYREEE (reference sequence). The junction had 5 bases not matched to a gene; V was cut back by 4 bases and J by 5 bases. CDR3 nucleotide sequence: TGTGCCAGCAGCCCCGGGACTAGCGGGGGGTTAGATACGCAGTATTTT. Its protein product is CASSPGTSGGLDTQYF.

The CDR3 reads CASSLHQQGFEAFF. The DNA for the CDR3 is TGTGCCAGCAGTTTACATCAACAGGGGTTTGAAGCTTTCTTT. This rearrangement joins TRBV28 to TRBJ1-1; 7 bases fit TRBD1. The CDR3 spans 14 residues. The germline CDR1 and CDR2 sequences are MDHEN and SYDVKM. Trimming removed 2 bases from V and 7 bases from J; junction bases left unmatched: 7.

The chain recombines TRBV21-1 with TRBJ2-7; whether TRBD1, the table's D call, matches the DNA was not checked. TRBV21-1 is marked as a pseudogene. This CDR3 contains 14 residues. The CDR3 reads CASTEDSSTYEQYV. The DNA of the CDR3 is TGTGCCAGCACCGAAGACAGTTCCACCTACGAGCAGTACGTC.

The chain combines TRBV9 with TRBJ2-1, with D possibly TRBD2 on 7 matching bases. Germline V gene data show CDR1 as SGDLS and CDR2 as YYNGEE. This CDR3 is 15 amino acids long. Deletions cut 0 bases from V and 3 bases from J, with 10 bases between. The CDR3 DNA reads TGTGCCAGCAGCGTAGAGGGGGGGATCTACAATGAGCAGTTCTTC. As protein: CASSVEGGIYNEQFF.

The chain links TRBV6-5 to TRBJ2-5; 8 bases are a match to TRBD1. The junction had 8 bases not matched to a gene; V was cut back by 0 bases and J by 5 bases. The CDR3 has 16 residues. Per germline, CDR1 MNHEY and CDR2 SVGAGI. The CDR3 is CASSYSGQAGRETQYF. The CDR3 DNA follows: TGTGCCAGCAGTTACTCGGGACAGGCGGGCAGGGAGACCCAGTACTTC.

The rearrangement joins TRBV6-2 or TRBV6-3 to TRBJ2-1; D is perhaps TRBD1 (6 bases). The germline V gene encodes CDR1 MNHEY and CDR2 SVGEGT. V was pared by 0 bases and J by 7 bases, with 13 bases between. CDR3 length: 15 residues. CDR3 sequence: CASSYSGAARNEQFF. The CDR3 bases are TGTGCCAGCAGTTACTCGGGGGCAGCTCGGAATGAGCAGTTCTTC.

In this sample, this clone turned up a few times. The chain carries TRBV12-5 and TRBJ2-2; 10 positions agree with TRBD2. With V trimmed by 4 bases and J by 8 bases, 4 bases remained unmatched. The CDR3 spans 14 residues. Germline V gene sequence: CDR1 LGHNT, CDR2 FRNRAP. The CDR3 is CASGSGTSAGELFF. CDR3 coding DNA: TGTGCTAGTGGTTCCGGGACTAGCGCGGGGGAGCTGTTTTTT.

Only a few counts were recorded for this clone. This rearrangement joins TRBV29-1 to TRBJ1-3; D is uncertain. V gave up 2 bases and J gave up 0 bases, with 8 bases separating them. CDR3 size: 14 residues. Germline V gene data show CDR1 as SQVTM and CDR2 as ANQGSEA. The CDR3 region has the DNA TGCAGCGTTGAATGGGCATACTCTGGAAACACCATATATTTT. Protein: CSVEWAYSGNTIYF.

The chain joins TRBV3-1 (or the pseudogene TRBV3-2) to TRBJ1-6; D perhaps matches TRBD1 (5 bases). The CDR3 runs to 13 residues. Germline V gene lookup returns CDR1 LGHDT and CDR2 YNNKEL (reference sequence). Trimming shortened V by 1 base and J by 12 bases, and 10 bases separated the two germline ends. The chain's CDR3 is CASSQVFREPLHF. CDR3 sequence (DNA): TGTGCCAGCAGCCAAGTGTTCAGGGAACCCCTCCACTTT.